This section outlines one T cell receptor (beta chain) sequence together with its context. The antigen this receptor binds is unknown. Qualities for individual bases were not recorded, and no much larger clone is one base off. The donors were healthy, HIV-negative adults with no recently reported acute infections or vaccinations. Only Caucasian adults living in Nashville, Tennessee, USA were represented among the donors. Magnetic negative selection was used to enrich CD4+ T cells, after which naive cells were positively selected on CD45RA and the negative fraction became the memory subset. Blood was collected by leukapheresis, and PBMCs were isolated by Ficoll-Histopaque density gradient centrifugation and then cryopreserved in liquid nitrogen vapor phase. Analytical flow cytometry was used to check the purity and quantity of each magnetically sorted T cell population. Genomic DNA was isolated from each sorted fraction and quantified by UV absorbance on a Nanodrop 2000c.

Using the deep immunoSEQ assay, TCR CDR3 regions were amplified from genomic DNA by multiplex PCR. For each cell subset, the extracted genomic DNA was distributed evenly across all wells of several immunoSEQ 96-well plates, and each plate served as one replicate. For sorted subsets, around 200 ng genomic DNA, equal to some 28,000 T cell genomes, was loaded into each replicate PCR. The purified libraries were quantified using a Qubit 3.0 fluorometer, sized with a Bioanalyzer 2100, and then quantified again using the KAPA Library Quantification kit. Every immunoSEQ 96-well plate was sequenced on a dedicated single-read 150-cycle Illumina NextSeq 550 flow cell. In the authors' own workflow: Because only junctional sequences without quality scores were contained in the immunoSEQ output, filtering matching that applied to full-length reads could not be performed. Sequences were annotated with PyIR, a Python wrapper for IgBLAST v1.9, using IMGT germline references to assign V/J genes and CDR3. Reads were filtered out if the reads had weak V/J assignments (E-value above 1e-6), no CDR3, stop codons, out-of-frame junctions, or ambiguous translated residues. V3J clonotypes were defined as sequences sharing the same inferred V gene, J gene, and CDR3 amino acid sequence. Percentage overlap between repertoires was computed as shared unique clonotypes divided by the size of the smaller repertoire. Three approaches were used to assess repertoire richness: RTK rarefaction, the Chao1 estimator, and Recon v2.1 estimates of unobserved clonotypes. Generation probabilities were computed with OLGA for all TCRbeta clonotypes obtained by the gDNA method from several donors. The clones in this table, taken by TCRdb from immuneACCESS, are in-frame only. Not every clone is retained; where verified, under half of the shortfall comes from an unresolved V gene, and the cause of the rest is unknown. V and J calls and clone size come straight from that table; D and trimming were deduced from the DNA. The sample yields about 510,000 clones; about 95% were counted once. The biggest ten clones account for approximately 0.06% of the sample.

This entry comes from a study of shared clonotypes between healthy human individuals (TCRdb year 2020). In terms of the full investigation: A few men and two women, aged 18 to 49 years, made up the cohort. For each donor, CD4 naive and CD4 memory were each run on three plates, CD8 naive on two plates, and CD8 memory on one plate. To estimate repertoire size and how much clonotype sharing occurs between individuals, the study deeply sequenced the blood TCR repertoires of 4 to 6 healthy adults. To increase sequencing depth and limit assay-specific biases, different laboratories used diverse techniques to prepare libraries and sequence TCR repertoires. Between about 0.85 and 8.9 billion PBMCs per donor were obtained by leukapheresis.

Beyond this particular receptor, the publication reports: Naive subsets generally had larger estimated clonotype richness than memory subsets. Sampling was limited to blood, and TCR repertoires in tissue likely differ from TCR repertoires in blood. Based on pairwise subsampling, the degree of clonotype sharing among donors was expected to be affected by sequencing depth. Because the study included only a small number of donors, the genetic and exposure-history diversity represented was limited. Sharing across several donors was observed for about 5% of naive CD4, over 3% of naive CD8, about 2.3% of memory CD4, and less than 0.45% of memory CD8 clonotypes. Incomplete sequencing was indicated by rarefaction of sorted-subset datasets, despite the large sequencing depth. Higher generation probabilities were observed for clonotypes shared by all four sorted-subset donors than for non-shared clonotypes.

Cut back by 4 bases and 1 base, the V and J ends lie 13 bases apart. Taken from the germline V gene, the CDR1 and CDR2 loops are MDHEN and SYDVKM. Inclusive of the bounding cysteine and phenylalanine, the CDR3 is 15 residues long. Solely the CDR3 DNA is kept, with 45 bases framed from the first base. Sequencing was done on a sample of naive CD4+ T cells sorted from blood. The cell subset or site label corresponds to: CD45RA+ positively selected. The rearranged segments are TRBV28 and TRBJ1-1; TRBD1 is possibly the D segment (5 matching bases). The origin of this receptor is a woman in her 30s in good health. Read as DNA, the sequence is TGTGCCAGCAGTTCTTACTGGGGCCAGAACACTGAAGCTTTCTTT. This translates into CASSSYWGQNTEAFF.